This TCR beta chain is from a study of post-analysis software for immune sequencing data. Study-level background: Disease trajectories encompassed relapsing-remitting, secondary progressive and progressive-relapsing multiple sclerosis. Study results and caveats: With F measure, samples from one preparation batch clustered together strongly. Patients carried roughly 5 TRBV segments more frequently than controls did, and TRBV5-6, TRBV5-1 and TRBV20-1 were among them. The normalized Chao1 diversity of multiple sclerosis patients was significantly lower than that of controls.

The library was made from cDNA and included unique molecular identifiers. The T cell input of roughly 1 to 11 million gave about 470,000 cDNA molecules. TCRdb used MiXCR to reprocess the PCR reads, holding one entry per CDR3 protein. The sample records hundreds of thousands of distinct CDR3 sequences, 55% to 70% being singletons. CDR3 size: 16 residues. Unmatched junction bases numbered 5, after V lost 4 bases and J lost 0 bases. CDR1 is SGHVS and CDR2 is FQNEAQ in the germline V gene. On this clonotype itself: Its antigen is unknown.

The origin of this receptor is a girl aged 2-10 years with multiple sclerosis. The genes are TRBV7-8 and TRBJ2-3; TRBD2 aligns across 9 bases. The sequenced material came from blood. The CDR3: CASSSAGGTSTDTQYF. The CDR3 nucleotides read TGTGCCAGCAGCTCCGCGGGGGGGACTAGCACAGATACGCAGTATTTT.